This T cell receptor beta chain was obtained from a study of a mutant IDH1 vaccine in newly diagnosed glioma. Study-level findings and limits: The study observed vaccine-induced immune responses in approximately 93% of patients.

As to this clone: Its specificity is not known. An end of the junction differs from the germline gene, which may be a read error.

TCRdb's copy holds only in-frame clones and misses some; the assay was immunoSEQ multiplex PCR. In the table there are 31,000 or so clones, approximately 78% of which are singletons. This CDR3 is built from 14 residues. The germline V gene has CDR1 ENHRY and CDR2 SYGVKD. The time point denotes: week 11, during vaccination. In the vaccine, a single dose held 300 ug of the mutant IDH1 20-mer peptide, along with topical imiquimod. The source material was PBMCs, sampled from a glioma patient whose treatment included an IDH1 peptide vaccine. The gene calls are TRBV10-3 and TRBJ2-7; D possibly corresponds to TRBD1 (6 bases). This receptor was obtained from a young man with glioma. The CDR3 region is CAISESSGTLEKYF. In DNA form, the CDR3 reads TGTGCCATCAGTGAGTCTTCCGGGACACTCGAGAAGTACTTC.